The T cell receptor beta chain under discussion was sequenced for a study of molecular identifiers for immune sequencing clone quantification. The CDR3 has 16 amino acids. CDR1 is MNHEY, CDR2 SMNVEV, per germline (reference sequence). V was trimmed by 5 bases and J by 0 bases, leaving 17 bases between them. One entry per CDR3 protein results from TCRdb running MiXCR on the PCR reads. The sample lists over 70,000 distinct CDR3 sequences; around a quarter were seen once. V and J are TRBV27 and TRBJ2-7; no reliable D call. This sequence was found in a human donor in good health. Some libraries in this study had Jurkat cell RNA spiked in. Sequencing used naive CD8+ T cells from blood, with Jurkat cell RNA spiked in. Described subset: FACS-sorted CD8+CD4-CCR7+CD45RA+ naive T cells. The CDR3 nucleotides are TGTGCCAGCAGTGTCGCGGCTATCCTAAGCTCCTACGAGCAGTACTTC. This codes for CASSVAAILSSYEQYF.